The following is a T cell receptor beta chain sequence with its context. This sample is part of a study of technical replicates of blood from several donors. Germline trimming cut 2 bases from V and 5 bases from J; bases unmatched to any gene: 7. CDR1 is GTSNPN and CDR2 is SVGIG in the germline V gene (reference sequence). This CDR3 region has 16 residues. Some clones are missing from TCRdb's copy, which holds only in-frame ones; the method was immunoSEQ multiplex PCR. The sample yields 70,000 to 90,000 clones, just over 90% seen once. The sequenced material came from T cells isolated from PBMCs. This clonotype was obtained from a human donor in good health. The chain employs TRBV30 and TRBJ2-5; 14 nucleotides line up with TRBD2. CDR3 sequence (DNA): TGTGCCTGGAGTATGACTAGCGGGGGGGTTGGGGAGACCCAGTACTTC. This translates into CAWSMTSGGVGETQYF.